This T cell receptor beta chain emerged from a study of blood T cell repertoires in COVID-19. The repertoire was sequenced with immunoSEQ multiplex PCR; TCRdb's copy has only in-frame clones and lacks some. The sample consists of some 400,000 clones, 89% of them appearing once. The V segment lost 6 bases and the J segment 1 base; nucleotides outside the gene matches: 12. The CDR3 sequence is 16 residues long. Germline CDR1 and CDR2: SGHRS and YFSETQ. The sequencing input was PBMCs or T cells enriched from blood (not recorded which). The receptor comes from a woman between 25 and 40 years old who had recovered from COVID-19. The genes are TRBV5-1 and TRBJ2-7, with 8 bases identical to TRBD1. The CDR3, as DNA: TGCGCCAGCACACTTGTACCGGGACAGGTTTCCTACGAGCAGTACTTC. The encoded protein is CASTLVPGQVSYEQYF.